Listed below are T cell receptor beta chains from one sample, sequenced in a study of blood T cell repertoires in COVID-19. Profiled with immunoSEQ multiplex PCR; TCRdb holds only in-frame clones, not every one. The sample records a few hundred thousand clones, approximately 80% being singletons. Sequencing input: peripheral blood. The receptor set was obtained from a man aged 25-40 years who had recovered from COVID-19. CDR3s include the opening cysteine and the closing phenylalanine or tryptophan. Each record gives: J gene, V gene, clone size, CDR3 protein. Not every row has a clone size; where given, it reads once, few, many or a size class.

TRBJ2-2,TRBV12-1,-,CASSAGTKNTGELFF
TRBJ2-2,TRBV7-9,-,CASSQEGFGTGELFF
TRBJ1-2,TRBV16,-,CASSLGQKNYGYTF
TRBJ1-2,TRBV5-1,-,CASSLATPAGNYGYTF
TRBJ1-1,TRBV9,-,CASSVATEVRGAEAFF
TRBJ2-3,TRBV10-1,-,CASSENSGGPGNTQYF
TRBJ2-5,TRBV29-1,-,CSVVFFSAQETQYF
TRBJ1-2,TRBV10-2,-,CASSETGDYGYTF
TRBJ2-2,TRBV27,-,CASTAYELGGQSNTGELFF
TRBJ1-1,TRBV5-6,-,CASSLTGLGTEAFF
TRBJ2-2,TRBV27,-,CASSLLMSGELFF
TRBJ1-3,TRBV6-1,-,CASSEVQEPSSGNTIYF
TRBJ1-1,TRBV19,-,CASSRGQGLNTEAFF
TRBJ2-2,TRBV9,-,CASSSRGRSANTGELFF
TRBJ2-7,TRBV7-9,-,CASSPDRGMGYEQYF
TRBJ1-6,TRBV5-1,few,CASSLRGNSPLHF
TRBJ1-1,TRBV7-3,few,CASSGDGGFFAEAFF
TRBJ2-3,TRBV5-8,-,CASSFPSGGNTDTQYF
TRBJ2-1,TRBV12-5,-,CASGQGGNSYNEQFF
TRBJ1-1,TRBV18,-,CASSPNGERNTEAFF
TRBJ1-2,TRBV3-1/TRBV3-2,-,CASSQNSRGRGNGYTF
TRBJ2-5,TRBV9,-,CASSGTGTSGETQYF
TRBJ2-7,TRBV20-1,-,CSASGSYEQYF
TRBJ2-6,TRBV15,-,CATSGSGGQPPWGANVLTF
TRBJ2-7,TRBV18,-,CASSPLDRNYEQYF
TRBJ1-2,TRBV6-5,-,CASRPRTGDGYTF
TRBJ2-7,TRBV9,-,CASSPRLAGDYEQYF
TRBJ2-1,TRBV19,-,CASSIGGRYNEQFF
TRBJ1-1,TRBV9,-,CASSVGGTGATEAFF
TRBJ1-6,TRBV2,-,CASSDQGGNNSPLHF
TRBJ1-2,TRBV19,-,CASRSTGRGYNYGYTF
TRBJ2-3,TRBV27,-,CASSTPLLSTDTQYF
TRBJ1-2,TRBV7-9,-,CASSLARGSGGYTF
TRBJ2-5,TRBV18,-,CASSPRDRVQETQYF
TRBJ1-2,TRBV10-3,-,CAIRRGGNNYGYTF
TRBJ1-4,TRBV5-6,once,CASSFRQGLGNEKLFF
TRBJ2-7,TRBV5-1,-,CASSRDGTSGYEQYF
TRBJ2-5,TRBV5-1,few,CASSLVSGGLQETQYF
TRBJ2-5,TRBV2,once,CASTTGETQYF
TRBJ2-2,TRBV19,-,CASSKAFRTANTGELFF
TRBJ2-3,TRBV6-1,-,CASSELAGSLDTQYF
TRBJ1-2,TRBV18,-,CASSPTPAAYDGYTF
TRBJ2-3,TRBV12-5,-,CASVLAGGRSDTQYF
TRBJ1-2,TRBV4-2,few,CASSQDLDREDGYTF
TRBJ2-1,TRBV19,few,CASSPGTVHEQFF
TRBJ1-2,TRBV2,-,CASSDLTGNGYTF
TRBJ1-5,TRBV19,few,CASRSTGGDDQPQHF
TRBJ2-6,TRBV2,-,CASITISGANVLTF
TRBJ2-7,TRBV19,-,CATHRGHEQYF
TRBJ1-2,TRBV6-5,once,CASSPNRYYGYTF
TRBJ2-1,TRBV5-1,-,CASSLGSNEQFF
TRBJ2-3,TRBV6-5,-,CASSNARGGSDTQYF
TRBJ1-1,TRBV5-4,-,CASSSPDRGRFTEAFF
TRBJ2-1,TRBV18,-,CASSPLVADNEQFF
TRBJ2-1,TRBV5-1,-,CASSLDSGQAYNEQFF